The next 13 T cell receptor beta chains were all read from a single sample in a study of CD8+ T cells in alopecia areata. RNA, once extracted, was reverse transcribed into cDNA for use as the sequencing template. Repertoires were generated with immunoSEQ multiplex PCR, while TCRdb's copy carries only in-frame clones and drops some. The sample includes under 350,000 clones, about three fifths of them seen just once. Regarding treatment: oral pan-JAK inhibitor, 5-10 mg twice daily. Sequences were derived from CD4+ T cells sorted from blood, sampled at week 24, from a patient treated with tofacitinib. The source is a human donor with alopecia areata.

The J gene is TRBJ2-2, the V gene TRBV30; TRBD1 aligns across 7 bases. After removal of 5 bases from V and 5 bases from J, the junction contained 8 bases not matched to a gene. The CDR3 has 14 amino acids. Looked up from germline, CDR1 is GTSNPN and CDR2 is SVGIG (reference sequence). The CDR3 DNA reads as TGTGCCTGGCGGACAGGCGCGAGGACCGGGGAGCTGTTTTTT. Residues: CAWRTGARTGELFF.

The V and J genes are TRBV29-1 and TRBJ2-3; 12 positions match TRBD1. The CDR3 covers 15 residues. Trimming cost V 6 bases and J 6 bases; bases outside gene matches: 10. Germline V lookup: CDR1 SQVTM, CDR2 ANQGSEA. The CDR3 loop is CSVEGTGGFGDTQYF. The DNA for the CDR3 is TGCAGCGTCGAGGGGACAGGGGGCTTCGGGGATACGCAGTATTTT.

The chain joins TRBV5-6 to TRBJ1-2, with 10 bases matching TRBD1. The ends lost 3 bases at V and 2 bases at J; junction bases unmatched: 1. Germline assignment: CDR1 SGHDT and CDR2 YYEEEE. This CDR3 is built from 14 residues. This CDR3 is CASSWDRGNYGYTF. CDR3 DNA: TGTGCCAGCAGCTGGGACAGGGGCAACTATGGCTACACCTTC.

The sample holds a few counts of this clone. The CDR3 DNA sequence: TGTGCCAGCAGTGAAGGTGCCCTGGTTGGTGGAAACACCATATATTTT. It codes for CASSEGALVGGNTIYF. The V and J genes are TRBV6-1 and TRBJ1-3; D not certain. CDR1 is MNHNS and CDR2 is SASEGT in the germline V gene. With 1 base removed from V and 3 bases from J, the gap between germline ends came to 13 bases. This CDR3 has 16 residues.

The genes are TRBV2 and TRBJ1-6; no clear D gene. Trimming cost V 6 bases and J 8 bases, with 8 bases left between them. The CDR3 spans 12 residues. The germline gives CDR1 SNHLY, CDR2 FYNNEI. The CDR3 nucleotides read TGTGCCAGCAGGAGAAAGGATTCACCCCTCCACTTT. Protein: CASRRKDSPLHF.

This chain joins TRBV5-4 and TRBJ1-2, with D perhaps TRBD1 (6 bases). Germline assignment: CDR1 SGHNT and CDR2 YYREEE (reference sequence). The CDR3 is made up of 13 amino acids. V lost 2 bases and J 2 bases, leaving 7 bases between the germline ends. The CDR3 is CASSFDRNYGYTF. The CDR3, as DNA: TGTGCCAGCAGCTTCGACAGGAACTATGGCTACACCTTC.

V and J are TRBV6-6 and TRBJ2-5; D might be TRBD2 (6 bases). Germline CDR1 is MNHNY and CDR2 is SVGAGI (reference sequence). The CDR3 spans 13 residues. Trimming pared 6 bases from V and 5 bases from J, leaving 13 bases between. The CDR3 bases are TGTGCCAGCAGCCCCCCGGAGGGGGAGACCCAGTACTTC. Its translation is CASSPPEGETQYF.

The chain couples TRBV30 to TRBJ2-3, with 7 bases fitting TRBD2. Germline CDR1 GTSNPN, CDR2 SVGIG (reference sequence). This CDR3 has 12 amino acids. The junction had 2 bases not matched to a gene; V was cut back by 0 bases and J by 8 bases. The CDR3 loop is CAWSVPGGTQYF. The CDR3 DNA sequence: TGTGCCTGGAGTGTACCGGGGGGTACGCAGTATTTT.

The chain recombines TRBV15 with TRBJ1-1; no reliable D call. The CDR3 runs 15 residues. Germline V gene data show CDR1 as LNHNV and CDR2 as YYDKDF (reference sequence). V lost 0 bases and J 0 bases, leaving 8 bases between the germline ends. DNA for the CDR3: TGTGCCACCAGCAGAGATTGGGGAGTGAACACTGAAGCTTTCTTT. Amino acid sequence: CATSRDWGVNTEAFF. Variable domain in full (rest from reference TRBV15 and TRBJ1-1): DAMVIQNPRYQVTQFGKPVTLSCSQTLNHNVMYWYQQKSSQAPKLLFHYYDKDFNNEADTPDNFQSRRPNTSFCFLDIRSPGLGDTAMYLCATSRDWGVNTEAFFGQGTRLTVV.

The chain combines TRBV5-4 with TRBJ2-3, with a tentative D call TRBD2 (5 bases). Germline lookup yields CDR1 SGHNT and CDR2 YYREEE (reference sequence). Trimming shortened V by 1 base and J by 8 bases, and 11 bases separated the two germline ends. This CDR3 has 13 residues. CDR3: CASSLYVGGTQYF. DNA for the CDR3: TGTGCCAGCAGCTTGTACGTAGGAGGTACGCAGTATTTT.

The V gene is TRBV9, the J gene TRBJ2-5; TRBD1 aligns across 8 bases. CDR3 length equals 13 residues. Germline V gene data show CDR1 as SGDLS and CDR2 as YYNGEE. V lost 4 bases and J lost 5; bases outside the gene matches: 4. The CDR3 region has the DNA TGTGCCAGCAGCACCCACAGGGGGGAGACCCAGTACTTC. Translated, it gives CASSTHRGETQYF. The whole variable domain, remainder taken from reference TRBV9 and TRBJ2-5, is DSGVTQTPKHLITATGQRVTLRCSPRSGDLSVYWYQQSLDQGLQFLIQYYNGEERAKGNILERFSAQQFPDLHSELNLSSLELGDSALYFCASSTHRGETQYFGPGTRLLVL.

A note on this clone: A much larger clone lies one base from this, so it may be a read error. The chain is built from TRBV25-1 and TRBJ1-1, with a possible D match to TRBD1 (5 bases). Trimming removed 9 bases at V and 1 base at J, with 6 bases between. Germline CDR1 and CDR2: MGHDK and SYGVNS. The CDR3 totals 11 residues. The CDR3 loop is CASTGNTEAFF. CDR3 nucleotides: TGTGCCAGTACAGGGAACACTGAAGCTTTCTTT.

The genes are TRBV30 and TRBJ2-3, with D possibly TRBD1 on 6 matching bases. This CDR3 is built from 14 residues. CDR1 is GTSNPN and CDR2 is SVGIG in the germline V gene (reference sequence). V was shortened by 2 bases and J by 4 bases, with 13 bases between the two germline ends. The CDR3 DNA follows: TGTGCCTGGAGTTCAGGGGTTTTAGCAGATACGCAGTATTTT. It specifies CAWSSGVLADTQYF.